This T cell receptor beta chain was documented in a study of T cell repertoires in cytomegalovirus infection. Study context: CMV infection together with matching HLA type was indicated by public TCR beta signatures. Findings of the study overall: HLA-C-restricted CMV-specific TCR beta clonotypes were dominant in the ex vivo response. CMV carriers having the relevant HLA were flagged by cumulative public TCR beta family frequency.

The germline V gene has CDR1 LGHNA and CDR2 YSLEER. The CDR3 runs to 14 residues. V was pared by 0 bases and J by 2 bases, with 8 bases between. Each CDR3 protein gets one entry after TCRdb re-called the reads with MiXCR. The sample has roughly 640,000 distinct CDR3 sequences, roughly 24% seen once; the top ten hold 7.5% to 9%. This clonotype occurred a few times. The antigen is not known. This chain uses TRBV4-3 with TRBJ2-7; no reliable D call. Material: CD8+ T cells from PBMCs. The TCR was taken from a human donor in good health (CMV status not recorded). Some clones in this sample may be carry-over from other donors' samples. The CDR3 sequence: CASSQDVGTYEQYV. In nucleotides, the CDR3 is TGCGCCAGCAGCCAAGATGTAGGGACCTACGAGCAGTACGTC.